A single sample gave rise to the 5 T cell receptor beta chains below, sequenced in a study of shared clonotypes between healthy human individuals. Sequencing was performed with immunoSEQ multiplex PCR; in TCRdb, only in-frame clones are kept and a portion is missing. The sample includes hundreds of thousands of clones, approximately 74% of them seen just once. Sequences were obtained from memory CD4+ T cells sorted from blood. Subset described: CD45RA-negative fraction. The receptors were sampled from a woman aged 25 to 39 in good health.

V and J are TRBV19 and TRBJ1-3, with unresolved D. The germline gives CDR1 LNHDA, CDR2 SQIVND (reference sequence). V shed 9 bases and J shed 0 bases, with 21 bases lying between them. The CDR3 consists of 17 residues. CDR3 residues: CASQREGTDSSGNTIYF. The CDR3 DNA reads as TGTGCCAGCCAGCGGGAGGGAACGGATAGCTCTGGAAACACCATATATTTT.

The gene calls are TRBV19 and TRBJ1-1, with no clear D. Per germline, CDR1 LNHDA and CDR2 SQIVND (reference sequence). V lost 6 bases and J lost 5, with 10 bases in between. CDR3 length: 12 residues. CDR3 DNA sequence: TGTGCCAGTAGCCTTCGTGGGACTGAAGCTTTCTTT. The encoded protein is CASSLRGTEAFF.

This clone was observed a handful of times. This chain joins TRBV7-9 and TRBJ2-2; D is perhaps TRBD1 or TRBD2 (5 bases each). The CDR3 sequence is 15 residues long. V was pared by 5 bases and J by 4 bases, with 14 bases between. Germline CDR1 SEHNR, CDR2 FQNEAQ (reference sequence). DNA for the CDR3: TGTGCCAGCAGCCCCTATGGGGGTTCCACCGGGGAGCTGTTTTTT. Translated: CASSPYGGSTGELFF.

With respect to this clone: This may be a read error, as it is one base from a much larger clone. This chain connects TRBV19 to TRBJ2-2; D unresolved. Trimming shortened V by 5 bases and J by 6 bases, and 13 bases separated the two germline ends. The CDR3 covers 14 residues. Germline CDR1 LNHDA, CDR2 SQIVND (reference sequence). CDR3 sequence (DNA): TGTGCCAGTAGTGTCCGACGGGCCCCCGGGGAGCTGTTTTTT. This sequence encodes CASSVRRAPGELFF.

The chain links TRBV20-1 to TRBJ2-7; D gene uncertain. CDR3 size: 11 residues. V lost 3 bases and J 7 bases, leaving 10 bases between the germline ends. Germline CDR1 is DFQATT and CDR2 is SNEGSKA (reference sequence). In DNA form, the CDR3 reads TGCAGTGCTAGTCGGGCTTTTGAGCAGTACTTC. This encodes CSASRAFEQYF.